These 18 T cell receptor beta chains came from one sample sequenced in a study of CD4 T cells in relation to SARS-CoV-2 and coronaviruses. The unexposed donors gave CD4+ T cells in about 2010-2019, prior to COVID-19. CD4+ T cells were isolated from the cells after 10 days of culture. This table comes from immunoSEQ multiplex PCR, and its TCRdb copy is limited to in-frame clones, with some not included. The data show more than 20,000 clones, with about 80% seen just once and around a sixth held by the top ten. Their recognized antigens are unknown. The sample was CD4+ T cells from PBMCs, cultured in vitro. The receptors here all came from a human donor in good health.

This chain joins TRBV5-1 and TRBJ2-5; D not certain. The CDR3 is made up of 15 amino acids. CDR1 is SGHRS and CDR2 is YFSETQ in the germline V gene. V dropped 0 bases and J dropped 0 bases, with 9 bases sitting between them. CDR3 nucleotides: TGCGCCAGCAGCTTGGTAGACGGAAACCAAGAGACCCAGTACTTC. It encodes CASSLVDGNQETQYF.

This chain connects TRBV24-1 to TRBJ1-2; possibly TRBD1 for D (5 bases). CDR1 KGHDR and CDR2 SFDVKD come from the germline V gene. Trimming removed 3 bases at V and 3 bases at J, with 7 bases between. The CDR3 is 13 amino acids. This CDR3 reads CATSDRGDYGYTF. In DNA, the CDR3 is TGTGCCACCAGTGATCGGGGGGACTATGGCTACACCTTC.

This rearrangement joins TRBV3-1 (or the pseudogene TRBV3-2) to TRBJ1-2; a possible D gene is TRBD1 (5 bases). V was pared by 0 bases and J by 7 bases, with 12 bases between. Germline V gene lookup returns CDR1 LGHDT and CDR2 YNNKEL (reference sequence). The CDR3 length is 14 residues. The CDR3 sequence is CASSQEQGGTGYTF. CDR3 nucleotide sequence: TGTGCCAGCAGCCAAGAGCAGGGCGGGACTGGCTACACCTTC.

This clone has just a few counts. This chain joins TRBV11-3 and TRBJ2-1, with unresolved D. The CDR3 is made up of 13 amino acids. Germline V gene sequence: CDR1 SGHNT, CDR2 YENEEA. V was pared by 1 base and J by 4 bases, with 5 bases between. The CDR3 protein is CASSLGQYNEQFF. Written as DNA, the CDR3 is TGTGCCAGCAGCTTAGGACAATACAATGAGCAGTTCTTC.

The rearrangement joins TRBV3-1 (or the pseudogene TRBV3-2) to TRBJ1-4; D not resolved. The CDR3 covers 16 residues. CDR1 and CDR2 from the germline V gene are LGHDT and YNNKEL (reference sequence). The V end lost 2 bases, the J end lost 1 base, and 11 bases lay between the germline ends. The CDR3 DNA reads as TGTGCCAGCAGCCAAACCGGCAAGGGAACTAATGAAAAACTGTTTTTT. Encoded protein: CASSQTGKGTNEKLFF.

The J gene is TRBJ2-1, the V gene TRBV24-1; 7 positions match TRBD1. Germline V CDR1 and CDR2: KGHDR, SFDVKD. V lost 8 bases to trimming and J lost 7 bases; unmatched junction nucleotides: 10. The CDR3 contains 14 residues. The chain's CDR3 is CATKEEGAKNEQFF. The CDR3 coding sequence is TGTGCCACCAAGGAAGAGGGGGCGAAGAATGAGCAGTTCTTC.

The chain employs TRBV7-8 and TRBJ2-7, with TRBD1 matching 9 bases. The CDR3 loop spans 15 amino acids. Trimming at V came to 5 bases and at J to 4 bases, leaving 9 bases not matched to a gene. Germline lookup yields CDR1 SGHVS and CDR2 FQNEAQ. The CDR3 protein is CASSRLGTGRYEQYF. CDR3 bases: TGTGCCAGCAGCCGACTGGGGACAGGGCGTTACGAGCAGTACTTC.

V and J are TRBV30 and TRBJ1-2; TRBD1 is a possible D gene (5 bases). The CDR3 sequence is 13 residues long. V was trimmed by 8 bases and J by 0 bases, leaving 13 bases between them. Germline values: CDR1 GTSNPN, CDR2 SVGIG (reference sequence). This CDR3 is CAQRGRANYGYTF. CDR3 DNA: TGTGCCCAAAGGGGTCGAGCTAACTATGGCTACACCTTC.

The gene calls are TRBV5-6 and TRBJ2-7; the D gene is possibly TRBD2 (5 bases). CDR3 length: 15 amino acids. The germline V and J ends were trimmed by 1 base and 2 bases, with 13 bases remaining between them. Per germline, CDR1 SGHDT and CDR2 YYEEEE. The CDR3 region is CASSLRGLGTYEQYF. CDR3 bases: TGTGCCAGCAGCTTGAGAGGGTTAGGGACCTACGAGCAGTACTTC.

The rearrangement uses TRBV4-2 and TRBJ2-2; TRBD1 matches at 7 bases. After removal of 1 base from V and 5 bases from J, the junction contained 4 bases not matched to a gene. In germline, CDR1 is LGHNA, CDR2 YNFKEQ. This CDR3 comprises 15 residues. CDR3 sequence (DNA): TGTGCCAGCAGCCAAGCCGGGACAGCTACCGGGGAGCTGTTTTTT. This gives the protein CASSQAGTATGELFF.

The chain couples TRBV28 to TRBJ1-2; possibly TRBD1 for D (5 bases). V lost 3 bases to trimming and J lost 6 bases, with 8 bases between them. The CDR3 is 12 residues long. Germline CDR1 is MDHEN and CDR2 is SYDVKM. The CDR3 nucleotides read TGTGCCAGCAGTTTTGGGGGGGATGGCTACACCTTC. This sequence encodes CASSFGGDGYTF.

The chain uses TRBV11-3 and TRBJ2-1; 7 bases map to TRBD1. CDR1 and CDR2 (germline): SGHNT, YENEEA. With V trimmed by 5 bases and J by 9 bases, 4 bases remained unmatched. The CDR3 contains 12 residues. The CDR3 loop reads CASSVDRVEQFF. DNA of the CDR3: TGTGCCAGCAGCGTCGACAGGGTTGAGCAGTTCTTC.

The chain uses TRBV19 and TRBJ2-3, with a weak D call TRBD2 (6 bases). Trimming removed 7 bases from V and 3 bases from J, with 17 bases in between. CDR3 length: 15 residues. Germline V lookup: CDR1 LNHDA, CDR2 SQIVND (reference sequence). The DNA of the CDR3 is TGTGCCAGTACCGCGTCGGGAGTCGCGACAGATACGCAGTATTTT. Protein sequence: CASTASGVATDTQYF.

This clone was counted once. The rearrangement links TRBV3-1 (or the pseudogene TRBV3-2) to TRBJ2-3; D unresolved. The CDR3 has 13 amino acids. The V end was cut by 0 bases, the J end by 4 bases, with 5 bases between. Per the germline V gene, CDR1 is LGHDT and CDR2 is YNNKEL (reference sequence). CDR3 DNA sequence: TGTGCCAGCAGCCAAGATAGGGCAGATACGCAGTATTTT. It encodes CASSQDRADTQYF.

V is TRBV30 and J is TRBJ2-1, with D possibly being TRBD1 (6 bases). Germline CDR1 GTSNPN, CDR2 SVGIG (reference sequence). With 8 bases removed from V and 5 bases from J, the gap between germline ends came to 10 bases. CDR3 length equals 11 residues. CDR3 nucleotides: TGTGCCGGCGGACAGAACAATGAGCAGTTCTTC. It translates to CAGGQNNEQFF.

The chain uses TRBV7-6 and TRBJ2-1, with 7 bases identical to TRBD2. The CDR3 consists of 17 residues. Germline CDR1 and CDR2: SGHVS and FNYEAQ. With 3 bases clipped from V and 2 bases from J, the junction kept 10 bases outside the gene matches. CDR3 coding DNA: TGTGCCAGCAGCTTCAGGGAGGGCCAATTTACCTACAATGAGCAGTTCTTC. Amino acids: CASSFREGQFTYNEQFF.

The J gene is TRBJ2-7, the V gene TRBV1; TRBD1, the table's D call, lacks a check against the DNA. TRBV1 is termed a pseudogene. The CDR3 covers 18 residues. CDR3 bases: TGCACCAGCATCCGATCGACATGGGCAGCCCACGCCTCCTACGAGCAGTACTTC. Translating gives CTSIRSTWAAHASYEQYF.

This rearrangement joins TRBV5-6 to TRBJ2-1; maybe TRBD2 (6 bases). The CDR3 contains 14 residues. Germline CDR1 reads SGHDT; CDR2 reads YYEEEE. V was cut by 4 bases and J by 12 bases, with 20 bases left in between. The CDR3 DNA reads as TGTGCCAGCAGCAGAGCTAGCGAAACAATGAGGCAGTTCTTC. Translation gives CASSRASETMRQFF. The full variable domain, in which reference TRBV5-6 and TRBJ2-1 provide the parts outside the CDR3, is DAGVTQSPTHLIKTRGQQVTLRCSPKSGHDTVSWYQQALGQGPQFIFQYYEEEERQRGNFPDRFSGHQFPNYSSELNVNALLLGDSALYLCASSRASETMRQFFGPGTRLTVL.